Listed below are T cell receptor beta chains from one sample, sequenced in a study of T-cell reconstitution after alpha-beta-depleted transplantation in children. TCRdb re-called the PCR reads through MiXCR, storing one row per CDR3 protein. The sample lists approximately 490,000 distinct CDR3 sequences; about 12% were seen once. Sequenced material: PBMCs from the stem cell graft donor, taken from the stem cell graft. These receptors were obtained from a human donor who donated a stem cell graft to a child with combined immunodeficiency. Both conserved end residues are part of each CDR3. A D gene is named only where the DNA matches it firmly. Only some rows state a clone size, as once, few, many or a class for expanded clones.

TRBJ2-5	TRBV10-2	few	NA	CASSEGGQGETQYF	TGCGCCAGCAGTGAAGGGGGGCAGGGAGAGACCCAGTACTTC
TRBJ2-3	TRBV11-2	few	NA	CASSLGRLGGLRVDTQYF	TGTGCCAGCAGCTTAGGCCGCCTCGGGGGCCTTAGGGTGGATACGCAGTATTTT
TRBJ1-5	TRBV4-1	many	NA	CASSQNGLSNQPQHF	TGCGCCAGCAGCCAAAACGGGTTGAGCAATCAGCCCCAGCATTTT
TRBJ1-1	TRBV12-3/TRBV12-4	many	NA	CASSLDPVASFF	TGTGCCAGCAGTTTGGACCCCGTAGCAAGTTTCTTT
TRBJ1-2	TRBV10-2	few	NA	CASSELGGGYTF	TGCGCCAGCAGTGAGCTGGGGGGCGGCTACACCTTC
TRBJ2-1	TRBV5-6	many	TRBD2	CASSPGTSAEQFF	TGTGCCAGCAGCCCGGGGACTAGCGCTGAGCAGTTCTTC
TRBJ2-1	TRBV27	NA	TRBD2	CASSRVAGDLNEQFF	TGTGCCAGCAGTAGAGTAGCGGGAGATCTCAATGAGCAGTTCTTC
TRBJ1-4	TRBV12-3/TRBV12-4	NA	TRBD1	CASSNTDRGNEKLFF	TGTGCCAGCAGCAACACTGACAGGGGCAATGAAAAACTGTTTTTT
TRBJ2-2	TRBV20-1	NA	TRBD2	CSARVSGAGTGELFF	TGCAGTGCTAGAGTTAGCGGGGCGGGCACCGGGGAGCTGTTTTTT
TRBJ2-7	TRBV25-1	few	NA	CASSNQGLAEQYF	TGTGCCAGCAGTAATCAGGGGCTCGCCGAGCAGTACTTC
TRBJ2-3	TRBV12-3/TRBV12-4	few	NA	CASSPPGGGSGGTDTQYF	TGTGCCAGCAGTCCCCCGGGGGGCGGGAGTGGTGGCACAGATACGCAGTATTTT
TRBJ2-1	TRBV5-1	NA	TRBD2	CASSRDLAGGNNEQFF	TGCGCCAGCAGCCGGGACCTAGCGGGGGGGAACAATGAGCAGTTCTTC
TRBJ1-5	TRBV7-9	few	NA	CASSRLGVNQPQHF	TGTGCCAGCAGCCGCTTGGGGGTTAATCAGCCCCAGCATTTT
TRBJ2-5	TRBV7-9	NA	TRBD1	CASRSLPGQGRETQYF	TGTGCCAGCAGATCGTTACCTGGACAGGGTCGAGAGACCCAGTACTTC
TRBJ2-7	TRBV30	few	NA	CAWSVGTVSYEQYF	TGTGCCTGGAGTGTAGGGACCGTCTCTTACGAGCAGTACTTC
TRBJ2-5	TRBV19	NA	TRBD2	CASSRRLGTSGRATTGETQYF	TGTGCCAGTAGCCGCCGACTCGGGACTAGCGGGAGGGCCACCACGGGGGAGACCCAGTACTTC
TRBJ2-7	TRBV10-3	NA	TRBD1	CAISPGQGAREQYF	TGTGCCATCAGCCCCGGACAGGGGGCTAGGGAGCAGTACTTC
TRBJ1-2	TRBV5-6	many	NA	CASRSTGGAYGYTF	TGTGCCAGCAGGTCGACGGGGGGCGCGTATGGCTACACCTTC
TRBJ2-5	TRBV18	few	NA	CASSLRDAIETQYF	TGTGCCAGCTCACTCCGGGACGCCATAGAGACCCAGTACTTC
TRBJ1-1	TRBV29-1	few	NA	CSVPGGLLSTEAFF	TGCAGCGTCCCGGGGGGCCTGCTGAGCACTGAAGCTTTCTTT
TRBJ2-1	TRBV12-3/TRBV12-4	few	NA	CASSPAGPSWNEQFF	TGTGCCAGCAGTCCCGCCGGGCCCAGCTGGAATGAGCAGTTCTTC
TRBJ1-1	TRBV4-3	few	NA	CASSLYWTLLNTEAFF	TGCGCCAGCAGCCTATATTGGACATTACTGAACACTGAAGCTTTCTTT
TRBJ2-3	TRBV7-2	NA	NA	CASSWRGPDTQYF	TGTGCCAGCAGCTGGAGGGGTCCAGATACGCAGTATTTT
TRBJ2-7	TRBV29-1	NA	NA	CSVLQMGSQYF	TGCAGCGTTTTACAGATGGGTTCCCAGTACTTC
TRBJ2-3	TRBV4-3	NA	NA	CASSQDAAADTQYF	TGCGCCAGCAGCCAAGATGCCGCGGCAGATACGCAGTATTTT
TRBJ2-1	TRBV7-3	many	NA	CASSLGAGPYNEQFF	TGTGCCAGCAGCTTAGGTGCGGGACCATACAATGAGCAGTTCTTC
TRBJ2-5	TRBV11-2	many	NA	CASSLVTETQYF	TGTGCCAGCAGCTTAGTTACTGAGACCCAGTACTTC
TRBJ2-1	TRBV6-2/TRBV6-3	few	NA	CASSYDRRIDEQFF	TGTGCCAGCAGTTACGACAGGAGGATAGATGAGCAGTTCTTC
TRBJ1-4	TRBV18	NA	NA	CASSPRDPAVVATNEKLFF	TGTGCCAGCTCACCAAGGGATCCGGCGGTAGTTGCAACTAATGAAAAACTGTTTTTT
TRBJ2-1	TRBV12-3/TRBV12-4	NA	TRBD2	CASSLTSGGARNEQFF	TGTGCCAGCAGCTTGACTAGCGGGGGGGCCCGGAATGAGCAGTTCTTC
TRBJ2-7	TRBV12-3/TRBV12-4	few	TRBD1	CASSLTGVRSYEQYF	TGTGCCAGCAGTTTGACAGGGGTGCGGTCCTACGAGCAGTACTTC
TRBJ2-3	TRBV12-3/TRBV12-4	few	NA	CASSLAGAPTDTQYF	TGTGCCAGCAGTTTGGCGGGGGCACCCACAGATACGCAGTATTTT
TRBJ1-1	TRBV7-9	NA	NA	CASSLGGVGNTEAFF	TGTGCCAGCAGCTTAGGGGGCGTAGGCAACACTGAAGCTTTCTTT
TRBJ2-2	TRBV10-3	many	NA	CAISAGRRNTGELFF	TGTGCCATCAGTGCCGGACGGCGAAATACCGGGGAGCTGTTTTTT
TRBJ2-3	TRBV2	many	NA	CASRGGPPNTQYF	TGTGCCAGCAGGGGGGGACCGCCAAATACGCAGTATTTT
TRBJ2-5	TRBV7-7	few	NA	CASSPAGPALQETQYF	TGTGCTAGCAGCCCGGCGGGACCGGCCCTTCAAGAGACCCAGTACTTC
TRBJ1-2	TRBV19	NA	NA	CASRRTARGDYGYTF	TGTGCCAGTAGGAGGACAGCCCGAGGGGACTATGGCTACACCTTC
TRBJ2-2	TRBV12-3/TRBV12-4	many	NA	CASNPRGGYGTGELFF	TGTGCCAGCAATCCAAGGGGGGGCTATGGAACCGGGGAGCTGTTTTTT
TRBJ2-7	TRBV6-1	NA	NA	CASQGRMGYEQYF	TGTGCCAGCCAGGGGCGGATGGGGTACGAGCAGTACTTC
TRBJ2-2	TRBV3-1	few	TRBD2	CASRVTSGRDTGELFF	TGTGCCAGCAGGGTTACTAGCGGGAGGGACACCGGGGAGCTGTTTTTT
TRBJ1-6	TRBV6-5	NA	NA	CASSSLGSPLHF	TGTGCCAGCAGTTCTCTTGGTTCACCCCTCCACTTT
TRBJ2-7	TRBV7-2	few	TRBD2	CASSLDGLAVYEQYF	TGTGCCAGCAGCTTAGACGGACTAGCGGTCTACGAGCAGTACTTC